The entry below describes one TCR beta chain. This sample was taken from a study of T cell repertoires in cytomegalovirus infection. The CDR3 has 14 amino acids. With 6 bases clipped from V and 4 bases from J, the junction kept 8 bases outside the gene matches. Germline V gene lookup returns CDR1 SQVTM and CDR2 ANQGSEA. In TCRdb, the reads were re-called with MiXCR into one record per CDR3 protein. The table records 250,000 to 300,000 distinct CDR3 sequences, about 25% of them present only once. The receptor was derived from a human donor in good health (CMV status not recorded). Some clones in this sample may be carry-over from other donors' samples. The sequenced sample was PBMCs. This chain connects TRBV29-1 to TRBJ2-7; 11 bases map to TRBD2. CDR3 in DNA: TGCAGCGTGACCCGACTAGCGGGGTCTTACGAGCAGTACTTC. It codes for CSVTRLAGSYEQYF.